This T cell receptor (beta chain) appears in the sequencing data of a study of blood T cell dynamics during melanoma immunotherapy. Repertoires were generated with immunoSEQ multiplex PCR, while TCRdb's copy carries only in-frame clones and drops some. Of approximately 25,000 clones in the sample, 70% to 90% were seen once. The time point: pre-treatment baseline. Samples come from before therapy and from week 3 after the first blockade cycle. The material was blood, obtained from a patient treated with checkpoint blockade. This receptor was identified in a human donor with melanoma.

The CDR3 DNA reads as TGTGCCAGCAGCTCAACGCAGGGTGCAGGGGCCAACGTCCTGACTTTC. As protein: CASSSTQGAGANVLTF. The chain employs TRBV9 and TRBJ2-6; TRBD1 is a possible D gene (5 bases). Trimming shortened V by 4 bases and J by 4 bases, and 15 bases separated the two germline ends. From germline, CDR1 is SGDLS and CDR2 YYNGEE. This CDR3 region has 16 residues.